A selection of T cell receptor beta chains follows, all from one sample in a study of control samples from healthy donors and cancer patients. Assay used: immunoSEQ multiplex PCR; TCRdb lists only in-frame clones, some missing. The table records over 200,000 clones, approximately 80% of them present only once. The specimen was PBMCs. The receptors here all came from a woman aged 55 to 70 with lung cancer. The CDR3 runs from the conserved cysteine through the conserved F or W. The D gene is left open where the match is weak. Rows give clone size only sometimes, using once, few, many, or a class for an expanded clone.

TRBJ1-4 . TRBD1 TRBV6-5 CASRGTGREEKLFF TGTGCCAGCAGGGGGACAGGGAGGGAGGAAAAACTGTTTTTT
TRBJ1-1 few . TRBV10-3 CAISPGTRNTEAFF TGTGCCATCAGTCCAGGGACAAGGAACACTGAAGCTTTCTTT
TRBJ2-7 . TRBD1 TRBV27 CASSAQGASYEQYF TGTGCCAGCAGTGCACAGGGGGCTTCCTACGAGCAGTACTTC
TRBJ2-7 . . TRBV10-3 CAIKGDHEQYF TGTGCCATCAAAGGGGACCACGAGCAGTACTTC
TRBJ2-1 . TRBD2 TRBV11-3 CASSSGLAEAYNEQFF TGTGCCAGCAGCTCCGGACTAGCGGAAGCCTACAATGAGCAGTTCTTC
TRBJ1-1 . . TRBV4-2 CASSQETEAFF TGTGCCAGCAGCCAAGAGACTGAAGCTTTCTTT
TRBJ1-5 . TRBD1 TRBV6-5 CASRTDRGLNQPQHF TGTGCCAGCCGAACGGACAGGGGGCTCAATCAGCCCCAGCATTTT
TRBJ1-2 . . TRBV7-9 CASSLEGGYTF TGTGCCAGCAGCTTAGAAGGCGGCTACACCTTC
TRBJ1-2 . TRBD1 TRBV5-4 CASSWDSGYGYTF TGTGCCAGCAGCTGGGACAGTGGCTATGGCTACACCTTC
TRBJ1-3 . TRBD1 TRBV5-1 CASSIQGDGNTIYF TGCGCCAGCAGCATTCAGGGGGATGGAAACACCATATATTTT
TRBJ1-2 once . TRBV6-1 CASSEVTGSYGYTF TGTGCCAGCAGTGAAGTTACAGGGAGCTATGGCTACACCTTC
TRBJ1-1 . . TRBV4-2 CASSQDHVVLGEAFF TGTGCCAGCAGCCAAGATCATGTGGTGTTAGGGGAAGCTTTCTTT
TRBJ1-2 once . TRBV7-2 CASSFGERGYTF TGTGCCAGCAGCTTCGGGGAGCGCGGCTACACCTTC
TRBJ2-3 many TRBD2 TRBV2 CASSEAGGLSTDTQYF TGTGCCAGCAGTGAAGCGGGGGGACTATCCACAGATACGCAGTATTTT
TRBJ1-5 . . TRBV2 CASSRLVPANQPQHF TGTGCCAGCTCTAGGCTTGTCCCGGCGAATCAGCCCCAGCATTTT
TRBJ2-1 . TRBD2 TRBV6-6 CASSYSSGVYNEQFF TGTGCCAGCAGTTACTCTAGCGGGGTCTACAATGAGCAGTTCTTC
TRBJ1-5 many TRBD1 TRBV4-2 CASSQFTGDGNQPQHF TGTGCCAGCAGCCAGTTTACAGGGGATGGCAATCAGCCCCAGCATTTT
TRBJ2-2 . . TRBV29-1 CSVVSANTGELFF TGCAGCGTTGTATCAGCGAACACCGGGGAGCTGTTTTTT
TRBJ2-1 . TRBD2 TRBV5-1 CASSLAPSGSSYNEQFF TGCGCCAGCAGCTTGGCCCCAAGCGGGAGCTCCTACAATGAGCAGTTCTTC
TRBJ2-1 . . TRBV19 CASSIPGHGNEQFF TGTGCCAGTAGTATACCGGGTCATGGGAATGAGCAGTTCTTC
TRBJ2-7 . . TRBV10-1 CASRGRVYF TGCGCCAGCAGAGGCAGGGTGTACTTC
TRBJ2-2 . TRBD2 TRBV3-1/TRBV3-2 CASRRSGESTGELFF TGTGCCAGCAGACGGAGCGGGGAGAGCACCGGGGAGCTGTTTTTT